These T cell receptor beta chains were read from a single sample in a study of identical twins. MiXCR, applied by TCRdb to the 5' RACE reads, yields one record per CDR3 protein. The sample carries about 280,000 distinct CDR3 sequences, 6.5% to 9.5% recorded once. These data also featured in a second study, about yellow fever vaccine responses in identical twins.

The specimen was memory (CD45RO+) T cells sorted from blood. Receptors originate from a woman younger than 30 in good health. The CDR3 runs from the conserved cysteine through the conserved F or W. The D gene is left open where the match is weak. Part of the rows lack a size; the others show once, few, many or a class for expanded clones.

V: TRBV10-3
J: TRBJ2-1
size: many
D: NA
CDR3: CAISQGNEQFF
DNA: TGTGCCATCAGTCAGGGAAATGAGCAGTTCTTC

V: TRBV5-1
J: TRBJ1-1
size: NA
D: NA
CDR3: CASSLGVNWNTEAFF
DNA: TGCGCCAGCAGCTTGGGAGTCAATTGGAACACTGAAGCTTTCTTT

V: TRBV28
J: TRBJ1-2
size: NA
D: NA
CDR3: CASSFPYVGSMFNYGYTF
DNA: TGTGCCAGCAGTTTTCCGTATGTAGGCAGTATGTTTAACTATGGCTACACCTTC

V: TRBV28
J: TRBJ2-5
size: few
D: NA
CDR3: CASSLPPRAGQETQYF
DNA: TGTGCCAGCAGTTTACCCCCACGAGCGGGCCAAGAGACCCAGTACTTC

V: TRBV19
J: TRBJ2-2
size: NA
D: NA
CDR3: CASSISSSGELFF
DNA: TGTGCCAGTAGTATAAGCAGTTCCGGGGAGCTGTTTTTT

V: TRBV9
J: TRBJ2-4
size: many
D: NA
CDR3: CASSPWGVHSLDIQYF
DNA: TGTGCCAGCAGCCCGTGGGGCGTCCATTCGTTAGACATTCAGTACTTC

V: TRBV7-8
J: TRBJ2-4
size: few
D: NA
CDR3: CASSLRSQGKNIQYF
DNA: TGTGCCAGCAGCTTAAGGTCCCAGGGAAAAAACATTCAGTACTTC

V: TRBV20-1
J: TRBJ1-2
size: many
D: TRBD1
CDR3: CSAGGTGLFGIVDGYTF
DNA: TGCAGTGCTGGAGGGACAGGGCTCTTTGGAATTGTTGATGGCTACACCTTC

V: TRBV3-1
J: TRBJ2-3
size: NA
D: TRBD1
CDR3: CASSQDGQGFSTDTQYF
DNA: TGTGCCAGCAGCCAAGATGGACAGGGGTTTAGCACAGATACGCAGTATTTT

V: TRBV10-2
J: TRBJ1-1
size: few
D: NA
CDR3: CASSLGPTNTEAFF
DNA: TGCGCCAGCAGCCTGGGACCCACCAACACTGAAGCTTTCTTT

V: TRBV9
J: TRBJ2-6
size: NA
D: NA
CDR3: CASSVSTARNTTTSGANVLTF
DNA: TGTGCCAGCAGCGTTTCGACAGCTCGTAACACCACAACATCTGGGGCCAACGTCCTGACTTTC

V: TRBV12-3/TRBV12-4
J: TRBJ2-7
size: many
D: TRBD1
CDR3: CASSPRGDRGIEQYF
DNA: TGTGCCAGCAGCCCTAGGGGGGACAGGGGGATCGAGCAGTACTTC

V: TRBV6-2/TRBV6-3
J: TRBJ2-3
size: NA
D: NA
CDR3: CASSYTGGMDTQYF
DNA: TGTGCCAGCAGTTACACCGGCGGAATGGATACGCAGTATTTT